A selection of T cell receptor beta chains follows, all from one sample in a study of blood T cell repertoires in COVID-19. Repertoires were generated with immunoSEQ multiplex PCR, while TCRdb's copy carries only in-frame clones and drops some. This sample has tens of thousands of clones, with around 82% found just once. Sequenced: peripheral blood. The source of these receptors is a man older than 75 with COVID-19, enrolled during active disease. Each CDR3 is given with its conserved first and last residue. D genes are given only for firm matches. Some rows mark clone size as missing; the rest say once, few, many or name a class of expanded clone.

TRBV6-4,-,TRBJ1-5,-,CASSGSGWAQPQHF,TGTGCCAGCAGTGGTTCGGGGTGGGCTCAGCCCCAGCATTTT
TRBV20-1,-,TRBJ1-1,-,CSASPSEEAFF,TGCAGTGCTAGTCCATCCGAGGAAGCTTTCTTT
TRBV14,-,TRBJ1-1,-,CASSQVYESEAFF,TGTGCCAGCAGCCAAGTCTATGAGAGTGAAGCTTTCTTT
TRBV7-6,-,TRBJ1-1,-,CASSPAPSGTRNTEAFF,TGTGCCAGCAGCCCCGCCCCGTCCGGGACAAGAAACACTGAAGCTTTCTTT
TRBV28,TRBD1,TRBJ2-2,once,CASSPLDRGNTGELFF,TGTGCCAGCAGTCCCCTAGACAGGGGGAACACCGGGGAGCTGTTTTTT
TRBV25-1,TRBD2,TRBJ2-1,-,CASSPPTSGYNEQFF,TGTGCCAGCAGCCCCCCCACTAGCGGATACAATGAGCAGTTCTTC
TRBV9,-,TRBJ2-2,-,CASSSRGDGELFF,TGTGCCAGCAGCAGCAGGGGTGACGGGGAGCTGTTTTTT
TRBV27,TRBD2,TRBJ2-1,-,CASSRTSGGGYNEQFF,TGTGCCAGCAGCAGGACTAGCGGGGGTGGCTACAATGAGCAGTTCTTC
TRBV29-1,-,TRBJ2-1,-,CSVTTFGRVSYNEQFF,TGCAGCGTTACTACGTTCGGGCGGGTCTCCTACAATGAGCAGTTCTTC
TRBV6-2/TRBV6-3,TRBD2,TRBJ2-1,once,CASSSPSGRPYNEQFF,TGTGCCAGCAGCTCACCTAGCGGGCGACCCTACAATGAGCAGTTCTTC
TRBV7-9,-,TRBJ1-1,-,CASSLYRDLKDGAFF,TGTGCCAGCAGTTTGTACCGGGACTTAAAAGATGGGGCTTTCTTT
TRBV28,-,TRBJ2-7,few,CASSFQNYEQYF,TGTGCCAGCAGTTTTCAGAACTACGAGCAGTACTTC
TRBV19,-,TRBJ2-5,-,CASSIGAAQYF,TGTGCCAGTAGTATTGGGGCGGCCCAGTACTTC
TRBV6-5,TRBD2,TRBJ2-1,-,CASSQRTSGRNEQFF,TGTGCCAGCAGTCAACGGACTAGCGGGAGGAATGAGCAGTTCTTC
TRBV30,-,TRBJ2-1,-,CAWTSYNEQFF,TGTGCCTGGACGTCTTACAATGAGCAGTTCTTC
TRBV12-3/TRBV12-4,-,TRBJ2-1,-,CASSIQNEQFF,TGTGCCAGCAGTATCCAAAATGAGCAGTTCTTC
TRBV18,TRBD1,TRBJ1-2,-,CASSPRGQGASDYGYTF,TGTGCCAGCTCACCTCGCGGACAGGGGGCATCAGACTATGGCTACACCTTC
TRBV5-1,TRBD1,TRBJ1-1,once,CASSLGQGGTEAFF,TGCGCCAGCAGCCTCGGACAGGGGGGCACTGAAGCTTTCTTT
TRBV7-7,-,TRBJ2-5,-,CASSYRTPEYQETQYF,TGTGCCAGCAGCTACCGGACACCCGAGTACCAAGAGACCCAGTACTTC
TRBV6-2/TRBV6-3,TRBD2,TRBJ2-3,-,CASSYSGLAGGQDTQYF,TGTGCCAGCAGTTACTCAGGACTAGCGGGAGGGCAAGATACGCAGTATTTT
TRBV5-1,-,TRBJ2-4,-,CASSLDLENIQYF,TGCGCCAGCAGCTTGGATCTTGAAAACATTCAGTACTTC
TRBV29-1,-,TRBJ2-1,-,CSVETTSNEQFF,TGCAGCGTTGAAACTACATCCAATGAGCAGTTCTTC
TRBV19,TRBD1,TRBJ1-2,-,CASGGRGDRGLSGYTF,TGTGCCAGTGGGGGTCGAGGGGACAGGGGGCTAAGTGGCTACACCTTC
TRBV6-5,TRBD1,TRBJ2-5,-,CASSRPGTGLETQYF,TGTGCCAGCAGCCGTCCCGGGACAGGGTTGGAGACCCAGTACTTC
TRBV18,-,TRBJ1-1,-,CASSAIRDGGTEAFF,TGTGCCAGCTCAGCGATCCGGGACGGAGGGACTGAAGCTTTCTTT
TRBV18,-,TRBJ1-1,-,CASSPVMQTMNTEAFF,TGTGCCAGCTCACCTGTGATGCAGACTATGAACACTGAAGCTTTCTTT
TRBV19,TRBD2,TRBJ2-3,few,CASSSTSGYSTDTQYF,TGTGCCAGTAGTAGCACTAGCGGCTACAGCACAGATACGCAGTATTTT
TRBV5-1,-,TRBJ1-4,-,CASSFTGPTEEKLFF,TGCGCCAGCAGCTTTACAGGGCCCACGGAGGAAAAACTGTTTTTT
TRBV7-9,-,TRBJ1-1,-,CASSLWQGPMNTEAFF,TGTGCCAGCAGCTTATGGCAGGGGCCCATGAACACTGAAGCTTTCTTT
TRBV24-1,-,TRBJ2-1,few,CATRPPRTDNYNEQFF,TGTGCCACACGACCCCCGCGGACAGATAACTACAATGAGCAGTTCTTC
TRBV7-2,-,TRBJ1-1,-,CASSLYSGTEAFF,TGTGCCAGCAGCTTATACAGCGGAACTGAAGCTTTCTTT
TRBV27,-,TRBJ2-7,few,CASSLSGGQRYEQYF,TGTGCCAGCAGTTTATCCGGGGGGCAAAGGTACGAGCAGTACTTC
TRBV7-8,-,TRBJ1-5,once,CASSLVSGYQPQHF,TGTGCCAGCAGCTTAGTGTCAGGGTACCAGCCCCAGCATTTT
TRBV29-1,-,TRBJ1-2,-,CSVENRDDYGYTF,TGCAGCGTTGAGAACAGGGACGACTATGGCTACACCTTC